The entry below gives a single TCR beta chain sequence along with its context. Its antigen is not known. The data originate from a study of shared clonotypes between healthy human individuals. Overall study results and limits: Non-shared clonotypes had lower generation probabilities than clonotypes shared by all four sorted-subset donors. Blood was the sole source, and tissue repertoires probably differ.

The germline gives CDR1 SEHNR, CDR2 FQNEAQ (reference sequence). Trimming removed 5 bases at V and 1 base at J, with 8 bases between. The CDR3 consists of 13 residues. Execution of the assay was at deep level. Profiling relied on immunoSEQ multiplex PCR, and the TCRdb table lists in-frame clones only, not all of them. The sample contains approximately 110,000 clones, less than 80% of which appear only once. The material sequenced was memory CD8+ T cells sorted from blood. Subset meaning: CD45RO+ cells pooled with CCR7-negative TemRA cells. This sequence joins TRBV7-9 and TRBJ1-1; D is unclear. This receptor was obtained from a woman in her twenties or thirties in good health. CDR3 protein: CASSPRQNTEAFF. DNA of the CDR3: TGTGCCAGCAGCCCTCGCCAGAACACTGAAGCTTTCTTT. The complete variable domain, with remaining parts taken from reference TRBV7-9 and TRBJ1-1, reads DTGVSQNPRHKITKRGQNVTFRCDPISEHNRLYWYRQTLGQGPEFLTYFQNEAQLEKSRLLSDRFSAERPKGSFSTLEIQRTEQGDSAMYLCASSPRQNTEAFFGQGTRLTVV.